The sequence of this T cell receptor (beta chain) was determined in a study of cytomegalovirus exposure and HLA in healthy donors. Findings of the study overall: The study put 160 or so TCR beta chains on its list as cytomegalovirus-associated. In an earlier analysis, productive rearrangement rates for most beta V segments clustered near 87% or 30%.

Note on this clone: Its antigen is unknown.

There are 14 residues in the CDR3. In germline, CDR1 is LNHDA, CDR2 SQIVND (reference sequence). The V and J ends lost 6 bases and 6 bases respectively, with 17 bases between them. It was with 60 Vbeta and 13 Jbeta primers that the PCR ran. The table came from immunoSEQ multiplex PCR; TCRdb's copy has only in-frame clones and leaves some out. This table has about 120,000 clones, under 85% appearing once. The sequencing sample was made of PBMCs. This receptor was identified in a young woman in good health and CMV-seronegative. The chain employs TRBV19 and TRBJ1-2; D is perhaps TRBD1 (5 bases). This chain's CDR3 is CASRYRPPQNGYTF. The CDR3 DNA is TGTGCCAGTAGGTACAGGCCGCCACAAAATGGCTACACCTTC.